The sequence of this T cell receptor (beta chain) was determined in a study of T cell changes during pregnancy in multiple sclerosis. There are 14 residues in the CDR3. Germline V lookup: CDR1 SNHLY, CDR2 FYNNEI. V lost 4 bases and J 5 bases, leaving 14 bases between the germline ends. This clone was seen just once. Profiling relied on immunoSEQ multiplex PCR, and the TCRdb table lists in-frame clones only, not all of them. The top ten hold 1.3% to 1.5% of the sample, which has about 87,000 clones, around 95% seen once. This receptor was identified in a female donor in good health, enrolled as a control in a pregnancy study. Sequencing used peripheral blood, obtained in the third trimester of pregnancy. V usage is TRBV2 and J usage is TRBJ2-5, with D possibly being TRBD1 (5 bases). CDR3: CASSVGAQGETQYF. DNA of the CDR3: TGTGCCAGCAGTGTAGGGGCCCAAGGGGAGACCCAGTACTTC.